The sequence of this T cell receptor beta chain was determined in a study of T cell responses to AZD1222 COVID-19 vaccine. This clone occurred once. Trimming at V came to 6 bases and at J to 11 bases, leaving 9 bases not matched to a gene. Germline CDR1 and CDR2: LGHDT and YNNKEL (reference sequence). This CDR3 has 13 residues. Method: immunoSEQ multiplex PCR; TCRdb's copy keeps in-frame clones and lacks some. Of more than 150,000 clones listed, around nine tenths are singletons. This clonotype was sampled from an adult who received the AZD1222 COVID-19 vaccine. Sample: peripheral blood, taken 28 days after the second AZD1222 dose. The chain couples TRBV3-1 (or the pseudogene TRBV3-2) to TRBJ1-4, with TRBD1 matching over 7 bases. The DNA of the CDR3 is TGTGCCAGCAGATCCCGACAGGGCGGGAAACTGTTTTTT. Translating it yields CASRSRQGGKLFF.